These 21 T cell receptor beta chains originate from one sample sequenced in a study of blood T cell repertoires in COVID-19. Clones were sequenced by immunoSEQ multiplex PCR, and TCRdb holds only the in-frame ones, with some missing. The data show about 11,000 clones, about 71% seen once. Material: peripheral blood. Receptors originate from a man between 60 and 75 years old with COVID-19, enrolled during active disease.

The chain carries TRBV7-6 and TRBJ2-1, with D possibly matching TRBD2 (5 bases). Trimming stripped 0 bases from V and 7 bases from J, with 16 bases between. Germline V gene sequence: CDR1 SGHVS, CDR2 FNYEAQ. This CDR3 spans 16 amino acids. In nucleotides, the CDR3 is TGTGCCAGCAGCTTAGCGTCGACTACCTCTGGGAATGAGCAGTTCTTC. The encoded protein is CASSLASTTSGNEQFF.

This chain uses TRBV6-5 with TRBJ1-4, with 7 bases that match TRBD1. The CDR3 covers 15 residues. Looked up from germline, CDR1 is MNHEY and CDR2 is SVGAGI. The J segment lost 11 bases and the V segment lost 6 bases, leaving 15 bases of the junction unmatched. CDR3 amino acids: CASRKGAEVSGKLFF. The CDR3 DNA follows: TGTGCCAGCAGGAAGGGGGCGGAGGTTTCAGGGAAACTGTTTTTT.

CDR3 sequence: CASRQGWGTEAFF. The CDR3 DNA reads as TGTGCCAGCAGACAGGGGTGGGGCACTGAAGCTTTCTTT. The rearrangement uses TRBV28 and TRBJ1-1; TRBD1 matches at 7 bases. The germline gives CDR1 MDHEN, CDR2 SYDVKM. V shed 6 bases, J shed 4 bases, and the junction held 5 bases outside the gene matches. The CDR3 has 13 residues.

This chain connects TRBV3-1 (or the pseudogene TRBV3-2) to TRBJ2-1; 10 bases align to TRBD2. Per the germline V gene, CDR1 is LGHDT and CDR2 is YNNKEL (reference sequence). This CDR3 is 17 amino acids long. The junction had 11 bases not matched to a gene; V was cut back by 4 bases and J by 5 bases. The CDR3 bases are TGTGCCAGCAGCCCTGATCTAGCGGGAGTTCAACACAATGAGCAGTTCTTC. Encoded protein: CASSPDLAGVQHNEQFF.

The V call is TRBV9, the J call TRBJ2-7; 10 bases match TRBD2. V lost 4 bases and J lost 0; bases outside the gene matches: 1. The germline V gene encodes CDR1 SGDLS and CDR2 YYNGEE. CDR3 length equals 14 residues. The CDR3 bases are TGTGCCAGCAGCCCTAGCGGGAGCTCCTACGAGCAGTACGTC. Its translation: CASSPSGSSYEQYV.

This clone was found once. The chain is built from TRBV27 and TRBJ2-1; tentative D call: TRBD2 (6 bases). V was trimmed by 4 bases and J by 1 base, leaving 8 bases between them. Germline V CDR1 and CDR2: MNHEY, SMNVEV (reference sequence). This CDR3 spans 14 amino acids. This CDR3 is CASSSGGSYNEQFF. The CDR3 region has the DNA TGTGCCAGCAGTTCCGGAGGGTCCTACAATGAGCAGTTCTTC.

V usage is TRBV6-5 and J usage is TRBJ2-7; perhaps TRBD1 as D (6 bases). V lost 5 bases to trimming and J lost 4 bases, with 12 bases between them. This CDR3 is built from 13 residues. CDR1 is MNHEY, CDR2 SVGAGI, per germline. CDR3 region: CASSRQELYEQYV. In nucleotides, the CDR3 is TGTGCCAGCAGTCGACAGGAGTTGTACGAGCAGTACGTC.

This chain links TRBV7-9 with TRBJ1-6; D is perhaps TRBD1 (6 bases). From germline, CDR1 is SEHNR and CDR2 FQNEAQ (reference sequence). This CDR3 contains 11 residues. Trimming left V 8 bases short and J 10 bases short, with 9 bases between. The CDR3 bases are TGTGCCAGCGCAGGGGACTCACCCCTCCACTTT. Protein product: CASAGDSPLHF.

CDR3 DNA: TGTGCCAGCAGCTTGGCCTCAGGCGGGGCCTACAATGAGCAGTTCTTC. Its translation: CASSLASGGAYNEQFF. V gene TRBV5-4 combines with J gene TRBJ2-1, with D perhaps TRBD2 (6 bases). Between the trimmed V and J ends, which lost 0 bases and 2 bases, there was a span of 12 bases. The CDR3 loop spans 16 amino acids. The germline V gene has CDR1 SGHNT and CDR2 YYREEE (reference sequence).

This sequence joins TRBV18 and TRBJ1-3; D is perhaps TRBD1 (5 bases). Germline assignment: CDR1 KGHSH and CDR2 LQKENI. Trimming removed 3 bases from V and 2 bases from J, with 11 bases in between. This CDR3 is built from 15 residues. CDR3 loop: CASSPAGGPGNTIYF. The CDR3 DNA is TGTGCCAGCTCACCGGCGGGGGGTCCTGGAAACACCATATATTTT.

The rearrangement links TRBV19 to TRBJ2-7, with D tentatively TRBD1 (5 bases). This CDR3 comprises 14 residues. Trimming shortened V by 9 bases and J by 0 bases, and 15 bases separated the two germline ends. The germline CDR1 and CDR2 sequences are LNHDA and SQIVND (reference sequence). CDR3 DNA: TGTGCCAGCACCAGGACCAGGGACTCCTACGAGCAGTACTTC. Translating gives CASTRTRDSYEQYF.

In nucleotides, the CDR3 is TGTGCCACCAACGGGCAGGGGGAGAGGAGCGGGTATCAGCCCCAGCATTTT. The encoded protein is CATNGQGERSGYQPQHF. The gene calls are TRBV19 and TRBJ1-5, with TRBD1 matching 7 bases. This CDR3 spans 17 amino acids. V shed 10 bases, J shed 5 bases, and the junction held 20 bases outside the gene matches. Germline values: CDR1 LNHDA, CDR2 SQIVND (reference sequence).

The V gene is TRBV5-5, the J gene TRBJ2-7; the D is unclear. The V end lost 0 bases, the J end lost 2 bases, and 12 bases lay between the germline ends. CDR3 length: 15 residues. Germline V gene data show CDR1 as SGHKS and CDR2 as YYEKEE (reference sequence). CDR3: CASSLAVLSTYEQYV. The CDR3 DNA follows: TGTGCCAGCAGCTTGGCGGTTCTCTCCACCTACGAGCAGTACGTC.

CDR3 in DNA: TGTGCCAGCAGCTTGATACCAGGGGCCAATGAAAAACTGTTTTTT. This encodes CASSLIPGANEKLFF. The chain employs TRBV5-5 and TRBJ1-4, with D possibly being TRBD1 (6 bases). The CDR3 is made up of 15 amino acids. V shed 1 base and J shed 5 bases, with 12 bases lying between them. Germline V lookup: CDR1 SGHKS, CDR2 YYEKEE (reference sequence). Together with reference TRBV5-5 and TRBJ1-4, the CDR3 gives the full variable domain: DAGVTQSPTHLIKTRGQQVTLRCSPISGHKSVSWYQQVLGQGPQFIFQYYEKEERGRGNFPDRFSARQFPNYSSELNVNALLLGDSALYLCASSLIPGANEKLFFGSGTQLSVL.

The chain recombines TRBV13 with TRBJ1-2, with 9 nucleotides matching TRBD1. The CDR3 length is 14 residues. V lost 4 bases, J lost 2 bases, and 2 bases stayed unmatched. Per germline, CDR1 PRHDT and CDR2 FYEKMQ (reference sequence). CDR3 residues: CASSYGTGNYGYTF. The CDR3 DNA reads TGTGCCAGCAGCTACGGGACAGGGAACTATGGCTACACCTTC.

There are a few counts of this clone. The chain recombines TRBV5-1 with TRBJ2-7; D not resolved. CDR3 size: 12 residues. Per the germline V gene, CDR1 is SGHRS and CDR2 is YFSETQ. V shed 0 bases and J shed 2 bases, with 3 bases lying between them. The CDR3 loop is CASSLDTYEQYF. DNA for the CDR3: TGCGCCAGCAGCTTGGACACCTACGAGCAGTACTTC. Variable domain in full (rest from reference TRBV5-1 and TRBJ2-7): KAGVTQTPRYLIKTRGQQVTLSCSPISGHRSVSWYQQTPGQGLQFLFEYFSETQRNKGNFPGRFSGRQFSNSRSEMNVSTLELGDSALYLCASSLDTYEQYFGPGTRLTVT.

The genes are TRBV27 and TRBJ2-1, with D unclear. Germline CDR1 is MNHEY and CDR2 is SMNVEV (reference sequence). Trimming took 5 bases from V and 3 from J, leaving 2 bases between them. The CDR3 consists of 11 residues. CDR3: CASSLYNEQFF. Here the CDR3 DNA reads TGTGCCAGCAGTCTCTACAATGAGCAGTTCTTC.

The V gene is TRBV10-3, the J gene TRBJ1-2, with unresolved D. In germline, CDR1 is ENHRY, CDR2 SYGVKD. The V gene lost 5 bases and the J gene lost 7 bases, with 17 bases spanning the gap. This CDR3 contains 14 residues. In DNA, the CDR3 is TGTGCCATCAGTTCCTTTACCCTATCGGGTGGCTACACCTTC. It specifies CAISSFTLSGGYTF.

The chain couples TRBV5-4 to TRBJ2-3; D possibly corresponds to TRBD1 (6 bases). The germline gives CDR1 SGHNT, CDR2 YYREEE (reference sequence). The CDR3 consists of 15 residues. V gave up 0 bases and J gave up 0 bases, with 8 bases separating them. The CDR3 sequence: CASSLEGQSTDTQYF. CDR3 DNA: TGTGCCAGCAGCTTGGAAGGACAGAGCACAGATACGCAGTATTTT.

CDR3 protein: CASSPAGAINTDTQYF. The CDR3 DNA reads as TGTGCCAGCAGCCCAGCGGGGGCCATAAACACAGATACGCAGTATTTT. The chain uses TRBV7-9 and TRBJ2-3, with 8 bases lining up with TRBD2. Germline V gives CDR1 SEHNR, CDR2 FQNEAQ (reference sequence). V dropped 5 bases and J dropped 2; count of bases not matched to a gene: 9. The CDR3 covers 16 residues.

The chain employs TRBV9 and TRBJ1-2; 8 bases map to TRBD1. Germline V CDR1 and CDR2: SGDLS, YYNGEE. With V trimmed by 4 bases and J by 8 bases, 4 bases remained unmatched. CDR3 length: 12 amino acids. The CDR3: CASSPWDRGYTF. CDR3 nucleotides: TGTGCCAGCAGCCCCTGGGACAGGGGCTACACCTTC.